This is a list of T cell receptor beta chains from one sample in a study of blood T cell repertoires in COVID-19. The method was immunoSEQ multiplex PCR; TCRdb's version includes in-frame clones alone and lacks a portion of them. The sample yields some 200,000 clones, 60% to 85% seen once. The sample taken for sequencing was peripheral blood. Receptor source: an older woman with acute or convalescent COVID-19. Both conserved end residues are part of each CDR3. Each record gives: V gene, J gene, D gene, clone size, CDR3 DNA, CDR3 protein. D genes are given only for firm matches. Rows may omit the clone size; those that give it use once, few, many or a size class.

v_gene: TRBV5-1
j_gene: TRBJ2-5
d_gene: .
abundance: .
CDR3nt: TGCGCCAGCAGCTTGGTGGGCAGGGATTTGGAGACCCAGTACTTC
CDR3aa: CASSLVGRDLETQYF

v_gene: TRBV24-1
j_gene: TRBJ2-2
d_gene: .
abundance: .
CDR3nt: TGTGCCACCAGTGGGTCCGGGACACCGAACACCGGGGAGCTGTTTTTT
CDR3aa: CATSGSGTPNTGELFF

v_gene: TRBV7-2
j_gene: TRBJ2-1
d_gene: TRBD2
abundance: .
CDR3nt: TGTGCCAGCACCCCCCCGGGGGGGAGAAATGAGCAGTTCTTC
CDR3aa: CASTPPGGRNEQFF

v_gene: TRBV6-1
j_gene: TRBJ2-5
d_gene: .
abundance: .
CDR3nt: TGTGCCAGCAGTGAAGGGACTTGGAAAGAGACCCAGTACTTC
CDR3aa: CASSEGTWKETQYF

v_gene: TRBV27
j_gene: TRBJ2-7
d_gene: .
abundance: .
CDR3nt: TGTGCCAGCAGAGACCGGGGGGCTCCTTCCTACGAGCAGTACTTC
CDR3aa: CASRDRGAPSYEQYF

v_gene: TRBV5-1
j_gene: TRBJ2-5
d_gene: TRBD2
abundance: .
CDR3nt: TGCGCCAGCAGCACCCGGACTAGCGGGGAACAAGAGACCCAGTACTTC
CDR3aa: CASSTRTSGEQETQYF

v_gene: TRBV3-1/TRBV3-2
j_gene: TRBJ1-1
d_gene: .
abundance: .
CDR3nt: TGTGCCAGCAGTCCGGACCGGCTCGGGAGAGCTTTCTTT
CDR3aa: CASSPDRLGRAFF

v_gene: TRBV6-5
j_gene: TRBJ1-1
d_gene: TRBD1
abundance: once
CDR3nt: TGTGCCAGCAGTTACGGGACAGAGCAAGCTTTCTTT
CDR3aa: CASSYGTEQAFF

v_gene: TRBV24-1
j_gene: TRBJ2-6
d_gene: .
abundance: .
CDR3nt: TGTGCCACCAGTGAAGGAGGGTCTCTCGGGGCCAACGTCCTGACTTTC
CDR3aa: CATSEGGSLGANVLTF

v_gene: TRBV19
j_gene: TRBJ1-2
d_gene: .
abundance: .
CDR3nt: TGTGCCAGTACGACAGGTCTTTCTTATGGCTACACCTTC
CDR3aa: CASTTGLSYGYTF

v_gene: TRBV7-3
j_gene: TRBJ2-6
d_gene: .
abundance: .
CDR3nt: TGTGCCAGCAGCCTCACAGGGTCAGGGGCCAACGTCCTGACTTTC
CDR3aa: CASSLTGSGANVLTF

v_gene: TRBV27
j_gene: TRBJ2-3
d_gene: .
abundance: .
CDR3nt: TGTGCCAGCAGTTTAGGTGGCGCAGCGGATACGCAGTATTTT
CDR3aa: CASSLGGAADTQYF

v_gene: TRBV12-3/TRBV12-4
j_gene: TRBJ2-5
d_gene: TRBD1
abundance: once
CDR3nt: TGTGCCAGCAGTTGGACAGGGTGGGAGACCCAGTACTTC
CDR3aa: CASSWTGWETQYF

v_gene: TRBV15
j_gene: TRBJ2-5
d_gene: TRBD2
abundance: .
CDR3nt: TGTGCCACCAGCATCGGGACTAGCGGGGGGGCCTTGGAAGAGACCCAGTACTTC
CDR3aa: CATSIGTSGGALEETQYF

v_gene: TRBV24-1
j_gene: TRBJ2-5
d_gene: .
abundance: .
CDR3nt: TGTGCCACCAGCAGGGGATCCGAAGAGACCCAGTACTTC
CDR3aa: CATSRGSEETQYF

v_gene: TRBV7-2
j_gene: TRBJ2-7
d_gene: TRBD2
abundance: few
CDR3nt: TGTGCCAGCAGCTACGGGGGGTTAAGCTCCTACGAGCAGTACTTC
CDR3aa: CASSYGGLSSYEQYF

v_gene: TRBV7-2
j_gene: TRBJ2-5
d_gene: .
abundance: .
CDR3nt: TGTGCCAGCAGCAGGAGCAACGCGGAGACCCAGTACTTC
CDR3aa: CASSRSNAETQYF

v_gene: TRBV9
j_gene: TRBJ2-3
d_gene: TRBD2
abundance: .
CDR3nt: TGTGCCAGCAGCACTATAGCGGGGGGGCCGACAGATACGCAGTATTTT
CDR3aa: CASSTIAGGPTDTQYF

v_gene: TRBV6-6
j_gene: TRBJ1-6
d_gene: .
abundance: .
CDR3nt: TGTGCCAGCAGTCGACCGGGGTGGGAGTCCTATAATTCACCCCTCCACTTT
CDR3aa: CASSRPGWESYNSPLHF